This TCR beta chain was recorded in a study of blood T cell repertoires in COVID-19. Here immunoSEQ multiplex PCR was the method, and the copy in TCRdb shows in-frame clones only, minus some. The sample has 30,000 or so clones; about 90% are singletons. The sample comprised peripheral blood. The sequence was collected from a man aged 60 to 69 with active COVID-19.

The CDR3: CASSLATAWSPDTQYF. CDR3 sequence (DNA): TGTGCCAGCAGCTTAGCCACAGCATGGTCCCCAGATACGCAGTATTTT. The chain recombines TRBV7-2 with TRBJ2-3; D remains unclear. In germline, CDR1 is SGHTA, CDR2 FQGNSA. The CDR3 covers 16 residues. Trimming took off 0 bases at V and 4 bases at J, with 14 bases between the two ends. The complete variable domain, with remaining parts taken from reference TRBV7-2 and TRBJ2-3, reads GAGVSQSPSNKVTEKGKDVELRCDPISGHTALYWYRQSLGQGLEFLIYFQGNSAPDKSGLPSDRFSAERTGGSVSTLTIQRTQQEDSAVYLCASSLATAWSPDTQYFGPGTRLTVL.